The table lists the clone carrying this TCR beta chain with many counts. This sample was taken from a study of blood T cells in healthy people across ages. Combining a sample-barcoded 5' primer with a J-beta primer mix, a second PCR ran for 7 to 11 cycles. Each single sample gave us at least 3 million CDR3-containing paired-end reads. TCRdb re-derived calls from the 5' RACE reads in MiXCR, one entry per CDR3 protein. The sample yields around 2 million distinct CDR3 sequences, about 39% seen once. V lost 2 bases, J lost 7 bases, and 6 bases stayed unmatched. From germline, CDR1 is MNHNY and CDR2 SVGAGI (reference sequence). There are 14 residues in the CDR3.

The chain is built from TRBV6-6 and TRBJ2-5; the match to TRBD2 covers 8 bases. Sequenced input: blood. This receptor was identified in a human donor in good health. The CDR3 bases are TGTGCCAGCAGTTACGAAGCGGGGGTGGGGACCCAGTACTTC. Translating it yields CASSYEAGVGTQYF.